These T cell receptor beta chains were read from a single sample in a study of T cell responses to AZD1222 COVID-19 vaccine. Only in-frame clones appear in the TCRdb table, and some are missing; sequencing was by immunoSEQ multiplex PCR. The sample includes about 100,000 clones, roughly 90% of them seen just once. Sample: peripheral blood, taken on day 0 of AZD1222 vaccination. Source of these receptors: an adult in good health. CDR3s include the opening cysteine and the closing phenylalanine or tryptophan. The order of the fields is V gene, D gene, CDR3 length, clone size, J gene, CDR3 protein, CDR3 DNA. A D gene is named only where the DNA matches it firmly. The size entry is marked missing in some rows and otherwise reads once, few, many or a size class.

v_call: TRBV5-1
d_call: TRBD2
cdr3_length: 14
clone_size: -
j_call: TRBJ2-3
cdr3_aa: CASSSAGDTDTQYF
cdr3_nt: TGCGCCAGCAGCTCAGCGGGAGATACAGATACGCAGTATTTT

v_call: TRBV29-1
d_call: TRBD2
cdr3_length: 13
clone_size: -
j_call: TRBJ2-3
cdr3_aa: CTFGRVSTDTQYF
cdr3_nt: TGCACCTTTGGGAGGGTAAGCACAGATACGCAGTATTTT

v_call: TRBV7-9
d_call: -
cdr3_length: 14
clone_size: -
j_call: TRBJ1-3
cdr3_aa: CASSLGDLGNTIYF
cdr3_nt: TGTGCCAGCAGCCTCGGGGACCTTGGAAACACCATATATTTT

v_call: TRBV2
d_call: -
cdr3_length: 11
clone_size: -
j_call: TRBJ2-1
cdr3_aa: CAGASYNEQFF
cdr3_nt: TGTGCAGGAGCCTCCTACAATGAGCAGTTCTTC

v_call: TRBV19
d_call: -
cdr3_length: 16
clone_size: -
j_call: TRBJ2-1
cdr3_aa: CASSIGVTETNNEQFF
cdr3_nt: TGTGCCAGTAGTATAGGCGTGACAGAGACGAACAATGAGCAGTTCTTC

v_call: TRBV12-3/TRBV12-4
d_call: -
cdr3_length: 12
clone_size: -
j_call: TRBJ1-2
cdr3_aa: CASRRGNYGYTF
cdr3_nt: TGTGCCAGCCGACGGGGTAACTATGGCTACACCTTC

v_call: TRBV18
d_call: TRBD1
cdr3_length: 16
clone_size: -
j_call: TRBJ2-7
cdr3_aa: CASSPSTDRDQYEQYF
cdr3_nt: TGTGCCAGCTCACCTTCCACCGACAGGGATCAGTACGAGCAGTACTTC

v_call: TRBV18
d_call: -
cdr3_length: 11
clone_size: once
j_call: TRBJ2-5
cdr3_aa: CASSPEETQYF
cdr3_nt: TGTGCCAGCTCACCCGAGGAGACCCAGTACTTC

v_call: TRBV21-1
d_call: -
cdr3_length: 16
clone_size: -
j_call: TRBJ1-5
cdr3_aa: CASSKEGQGCDQPQHF
cdr3_nt: TGTGCCAGCAGCAAAGAGGGCCAGGGATGCGATCAGCCCCAGCATTTT

v_call: TRBV9
d_call: TRBD1
cdr3_length: 12
clone_size: -
j_call: TRBJ2-7
cdr3_aa: CASSAPGGEQYF
cdr3_nt: TGTGCCAGCAGCGCCCCAGGGGGCGAGCAGTACTTC

v_call: TRBV2
d_call: TRBD1
cdr3_length: 17
clone_size: once
j_call: TRBJ2-7
cdr3_aa: CASSEGGQGVIGHEQYF
cdr3_nt: TGTGCCAGCAGTGAAGGAGGACAGGGGGTTATAGGCCACGAGCAGTACTTC

v_call: TRBV24-1
d_call: -
cdr3_length: 18
clone_size: -
j_call: TRBJ1-5
cdr3_aa: CATSDFYPPGLGNQPQHF
cdr3_nt: TGTGCCACCAGTGATTTTTATCCCCCCGGATTAGGCAATCAGCCCCAGCATTTT

v_call: TRBV7-9
d_call: TRBD1
cdr3_length: 17
clone_size: few
j_call: TRBJ1-5
cdr3_aa: CASDKEGDRGGMGPQHF
cdr3_nt: TGTGCCAGCGATAAAGAGGGGGACAGGGGTGGCATGGGACCCCAGCATTTT

v_call: TRBV9
d_call: -
cdr3_length: 12
clone_size: -
j_call: TRBJ2-2
cdr3_aa: CASSVGRGELFF
cdr3_nt: TGTGCCAGCAGCGTAGGGAGGGGGGAGCTGTTTTTT

v_call: TRBV18
d_call: -
cdr3_length: 17
clone_size: -
j_call: TRBJ1-3
cdr3_aa: CASSPTVASSSGNTIYF
cdr3_nt: TGTGCCAGCTCACCAACGGTGGCATCGAGCTCTGGAAACACCATATATTTT

v_call: TRBV7-9
d_call: -
cdr3_length: 14
clone_size: -
j_call: TRBJ1-2
cdr3_aa: CASSLDSQIYGYTF
cdr3_nt: TGTGCCAGCAGCTTAGATTCCCAGATCTATGGCTACACCTTC

v_call: TRBV7-9
d_call: -
cdr3_length: 13
clone_size: -
j_call: TRBJ2-7
cdr3_aa: CASSPNYSYEQYF
cdr3_nt: TGTGCCAGCAGCCCTAACTATTCCTACGAGCAGTACTTC

v_call: TRBV14
d_call: TRBD2
cdr3_length: 14
clone_size: -
j_call: TRBJ2-3
cdr3_aa: CASSFWTSSDTQYF
cdr3_nt: TGTGCCAGCAGCTTCTGGACTAGCTCAGATACGCAGTATTTT

v_call: TRBV6-6
d_call: -
cdr3_length: 16
clone_size: once
j_call: TRBJ1-4
cdr3_aa: CASSYSRAGANEKLFF
cdr3_nt: TGTGCCAGCAGTTACTCGAGGGCAGGTGCTAATGAAAAACTGTTTTTT

v_call: TRBV28
d_call: -
cdr3_length: 14
clone_size: -
j_call: TRBJ1-1
cdr3_aa: CASSLSQVNTEAFF
cdr3_nt: TGTGCCAGCAGTTTATCACAGGTTAACACTGAAGCTTTCTTT

v_call: TRBV4-3
d_call: TRBD2
cdr3_length: 17
clone_size: -
j_call: TRBJ2-7
cdr3_aa: CASSQDTASGSYYEQYF
cdr3_nt: TGCGCCAGCAGCCAAGATACTGCTAGCGGATCCTACTACGAGCAGTACTTC

v_call: TRBV2
d_call: TRBD2
cdr3_length: 17
clone_size: -
j_call: TRBJ2-7
cdr3_aa: CASSERTSGRNDYEQYF
cdr3_nt: TGTGCCAGCAGTGAACGGACTAGCGGAAGGAATGACTACGAGCAGTACTTC

v_call: TRBV2
d_call: -
cdr3_length: 15
clone_size: -
j_call: TRBJ1-5
cdr3_aa: CASRRGGSSNQPQHF
cdr3_nt: TGTGCCAGCAGACGGGGGGGGTCAAGCAATCAGCCCCAGCATTTT

v_call: TRBV10-3
d_call: TRBD1
cdr3_length: 15
clone_size: -
j_call: TRBJ1-2
cdr3_aa: CAISEPGQGYYGYTF
cdr3_nt: TGTGCCATCAGTGAGCCGGGACAGGGGTACTATGGCTACACCTTC

v_call: TRBV30
d_call: TRBD1
cdr3_length: 14
clone_size: -
j_call: TRBJ2-5
cdr3_aa: CARDSGTAQETQYF
cdr3_nt: TGTGCCCGAGACTCCGGGACAGCCCAAGAGACCCAGTACTTC

v_call: TRBV6-5
d_call: -
cdr3_length: 16
clone_size: -
j_call: TRBJ1-1
cdr3_aa: CASSYSSSGGNTEAFF
cdr3_nt: TGTGCCAGCAGTTACTCATCTTCCGGGGGTAACACTGAAGCTTTCTTT

v_call: TRBV7-9
d_call: TRBD1
cdr3_length: 16
clone_size: -
j_call: TRBJ1-2
cdr3_aa: CASSLVTGGLKYGYTF
cdr3_nt: TGTGCCAGCAGCTTAGTGACAGGGGGCTTGAAGTATGGCTACACCTTC

v_call: TRBV4-3
d_call: -
cdr3_length: 17
clone_size: -
j_call: TRBJ1-5
cdr3_aa: CASSQEIGNRGHQPQHF
cdr3_nt: TGCGCCAGCAGCCAAGAGATCGGGAACCGGGGCCATCAGCCCCAGCATTTT

v_call: TRBV19
d_call: TRBD1
cdr3_length: 14
clone_size: -
j_call: TRBJ1-1
cdr3_aa: CASTGAQGYTEAFF
cdr3_nt: TGTGCCAGTACCGGGGCACAGGGGTACACTGAAGCTTTCTTT

v_call: TRBV30
d_call: TRBD1
cdr3_length: 11
clone_size: -
j_call: TRBJ1-2
cdr3_aa: CAGRDRAGYTF
cdr3_nt: TGTGCCGGCCGGGACAGGGCTGGCTACACCTTC

v_call: TRBV29-1
d_call: -
cdr3_length: 11
clone_size: -
j_call: TRBJ2-7
cdr3_aa: CSVLDGYEQYF
cdr3_nt: TGCAGCGTCTTGGACGGGTACGAGCAGTACTTC

v_call: TRBV10-3
d_call: TRBD1
cdr3_length: 16
clone_size: -
j_call: TRBJ1-5
cdr3_aa: CAIRSDRGLGNQPQHF
cdr3_nt: TGTGCCATCAGGAGCGACAGGGGACTCGGCAATCAGCCCCAGCATTTT

v_call: TRBV4-2
d_call: -
cdr3_length: 15
clone_size: -
j_call: TRBJ1-6
cdr3_aa: CASSQESQGYSPLHF
cdr3_nt: TGTGCCAGCAGCCAAGAGTCCCAGGGGTACTCACCCCTCCACTTT

v_call: TRBV9
d_call: -
cdr3_length: 14
clone_size: -
j_call: TRBJ1-1
cdr3_aa: CASSVVRTLTEAFF
cdr3_nt: TGTGCCAGCAGCGTAGTCCGGACCCTCACTGAAGCTTTCTTT

v_call: TRBV10-2
d_call: -
cdr3_length: 11
clone_size: -
j_call: TRBJ1-1
cdr3_aa: CASRQGHAAFF
cdr3_nt: TGCGCCAGCAGGCAGGGGCATGCAGCTTTCTTT

v_call: TRBV28
d_call: TRBD1
cdr3_length: 14
clone_size: -
j_call: TRBJ1-2
cdr3_aa: CASSLEDRVAGYTF
cdr3_nt: TGTGCCAGCAGTTTAGAGGACAGGGTTGCTGGCTACACCTTC

v_call: TRBV7-2
d_call: -
cdr3_length: 15
clone_size: -
j_call: TRBJ2-7
cdr3_aa: CASSLSAGVKYEQYF
cdr3_nt: TGTGCCAGCAGCTTATCCGCCGGGGTTAAATACGAGCAGTACTTC

v_call: TRBV9
d_call: -
cdr3_length: 14
clone_size: few
j_call: TRBJ1-2
cdr3_aa: CASSPYRVGGGYTF
cdr3_nt: TGTGCCAGCAGCCCCTACAGGGTGGGAGGTGGCTACACCTTC

v_call: TRBV9
d_call: TRBD2
cdr3_length: 18
clone_size: -
j_call: TRBJ2-5
cdr3_aa: CASSVGGGPSLIQETQYF
cdr3_nt: TGTGCCAGCAGCGTAGGGGGAGGGCCCTCACTAATCCAAGAGACCCAGTACTTC

v_call: TRBV28
d_call: TRBD2
cdr3_length: 20
clone_size: -
j_call: TRBJ2-2
cdr3_aa: CASSLSRWSSGIANTGELFF
cdr3_nt: TGTGCCAGCAGTTTATCTAGATGGTCTAGCGGGATCGCGAACACCGGGGAGCTGTTTTTT

v_call: TRBV12-3/TRBV12-4
d_call: -
cdr3_length: 12
clone_size: -
j_call: TRBJ2-7
cdr3_aa: CASSFGSYEQYF
cdr3_nt: TGTGCCAGCAGTTTCGGTTCCTACGAGCAGTACTTC

v_call: TRBV5-1
d_call: -
cdr3_length: 15
clone_size: -
j_call: TRBJ2-3
cdr3_aa: CASSLGETSTDTQYF
cdr3_nt: TGCGCCAGCAGCTTGGGGGAAACTAGCACAGATACGCAGTATTTT

v_call: TRBV18
d_call: -
cdr3_length: 15
clone_size: -
j_call: TRBJ1-2
cdr3_aa: CASSSGTVTNYGYTF
cdr3_nt: TGTGCCAGCTCATCCGGGACGGTTACTAACTATGGCTACACCTTC

v_call: TRBV28
d_call: -
cdr3_length: 15
clone_size: -
j_call: TRBJ2-7
cdr3_aa: CASSSTGQLPYEQYF
cdr3_nt: TGTGCCAGCAGCTCGACCGGACAGTTGCCTTACGAGCAGTACTTC

v_call: TRBV6-2/TRBV6-3
d_call: TRBD2
cdr3_length: 18
clone_size: -
j_call: TRBJ2-3
cdr3_aa: CASSYSSLGLELTDTQYF
cdr3_nt: TGTGCCAGCAGTTATTCAAGCCTAGGACTAGAGCTCACAGATACGCAGTATTTT

v_call: TRBV6-2/TRBV6-3
d_call: -
cdr3_length: 15
clone_size: once
j_call: TRBJ2-5
cdr3_aa: CASSYGRIVEETQYF
cdr3_nt: TGTGCCAGCAGTTACGGCCGGATTGTAGAAGAGACCCAGTACTTC

v_call: TRBV7-2
d_call: -
cdr3_length: 17
clone_size: -
j_call: TRBJ1-6
cdr3_aa: CASSPRTRRYYNSPLHF
cdr3_nt: TGTGCCAGCAGCCCCCGAACCAGGAGGTACTATAATTCACCCCTCCACTTT

v_call: TRBV11-3
d_call: TRBD1
cdr3_length: 20
clone_size: -
j_call: TRBJ2-1
cdr3_aa: CASSLGPGPLGQTIYNEQFF
cdr3_nt: TGTGCCAGCAGCTTAGGTCCGGGGCCTTTGGGACAGACGATCTACAATGAGCAGTTCTTC

v_call: TRBV18
d_call: -
cdr3_length: 13
clone_size: few
j_call: TRBJ1-1
cdr3_aa: CASSRDSNTEAFF
cdr3_nt: TGTGCCAGCTCACGTGACAGCAACACTGAAGCTTTCTTT

v_call: TRBV9
d_call: -
cdr3_length: 16
clone_size: -
j_call: TRBJ2-6
cdr3_aa: CASSVVGSAGANVLTF
cdr3_nt: TGTGCCAGCAGCGTAGTAGGGTCCGCTGGGGCCAACGTCCTGACTTTC

v_call: TRBV9
d_call: -
cdr3_length: 15
clone_size: -
j_call: TRBJ2-5
cdr3_aa: CASSVAGTLQETQYF
cdr3_nt: TGTGCCAGCAGCGTAGCCGGGACACTCCAAGAGACCCAGTACTTC

v_call: TRBV7-9
d_call: -
cdr3_length: 13
clone_size: -
j_call: TRBJ2-3
cdr3_aa: CASSPRLIDTQYF
cdr3_nt: TGTGCCAGCAGCCCCCGGCTTATAGATACGCAGTATTTT

v_call: TRBV11-3
d_call: TRBD2
cdr3_length: 15
clone_size: -
j_call: TRBJ2-1
cdr3_aa: CASSPALAGDNEQFF
cdr3_nt: TGTGCCAGCAGCCCGGCCCTAGCGGGGGACAATGAGCAGTTCTTC

v_call: TRBV4-3
d_call: -
cdr3_length: 15
clone_size: few
j_call: TRBJ2-2
cdr3_aa: CASSQDMNSGRELFF
cdr3_nt: TGCGCCAGCAGCCAAGATATGAACTCCGGGCGGGAGCTGTTTTTT